This T cell receptor (delta chain) was found in a study of gamma-delta T cells after stem cell transplantation. The CDR3 covers 20 residues. Germline V gene lookup returns CDR1 GEAIGNYY and CDR2 EKD. Note on this clone: A read error may explain this, as a much larger clone is one base away.

TCRdb ran CATT on the RT-PCR reads. Of 3,000 to 4,000 delta-chain clones detected, 16% appear once; the ten largest clones hold approximately 15%. V and J are TRDV2 and TRDJ1, with TRDD3 matching 13 bases. The sequencing input was gamma-delta T cells. The TCR comes from a human donor. It is not recorded whose cells these are; they may come from a transplant donor. In nucleotides, the CDR3 is TGTGCCGGTGACACCGTAGGAGCGTCCGCTACTGGGGGATACGCACATAAACTCATCTTT. It specifies CAGDTVGASATGGYAHKLIF.